What follows is one TCR beta chain and its context. The target antigen is unknown. This entry comes from a study of post-analysis software for immune sequencing data. cDNA libraries for TCR beta contained unique molecular identifiers. TCRdb re-called the PCR reads with MiXCR, one entry per CDR3 protein. The repertoire holds about 620,000 distinct CDR3 sequences, with about 44% as singletons. Overall study findings and caveats: The study found TRBV5-6, TRBV5-1 and TRBV20-1 among a few TRBV segments more frequent in patients than controls.

The CDR3 has 11 amino acids. Germline CDR1 is GTSNPN and CDR2 is SVGIG (reference sequence). Trimming took off 5 bases at V and 4 bases at J, with 8 bases between the two ends. The source of this sequence is a girl aged 10 to 17 with multiple sclerosis. Sequencing was carried out using blood. The chain carries TRBV30 and TRBJ1-2; tentative D call: TRBD1 (5 bases). The CDR3 region is CAWWGSYGYTF. The CDR3 DNA reads TGTGCCTGGTGGGGCTCCTATGGCTACACCTTC.